This entry describes one T cell receptor (beta chain). Antigen: not known. The sample originates from a study of shared clonotypes between healthy human individuals. CDR1 and CDR2 (germline): DFQATT, SNEGSKA (reference sequence). The CDR3 spans 11 residues. V was trimmed by 3 bases and J by 9 bases, leaving 12 bases between them. General observations from the study: Donor clonotype sharing was expected to depend on sequencing depth. A handful of donors shared approximately 5% of their naive CD4 clonotypes.

Only in-frame clones appear in the TCRdb table, and some are missing; sequencing was by immunoSEQ multiplex PCR. The sample includes millions of clones, about 95% of them seen just once. Naive CD8 cells comprised CD45RO-negative, CCR7-positively selected cells, excluding terminally differentiated effector memory CD45RA+ cells. The rearrangement uses TRBV20-1 and TRBJ2-7, with D hard to call. The material sequenced was naive CD8+ T cells sorted from blood. The origin of this receptor is a man aged 18 to 29 in good health. CDR3 protein: CSASEAGVQYF. The CDR3 nucleotides are TGCAGTGCTAGTGAGGCTGGGGTGCAGTACTTC.